This T cell receptor (beta chain) was sequenced in a study of cytomegalovirus exposure and HLA in healthy donors. Whole-study context: A data release that came early held 80 million or so unique TCRs from HLA-typed donors. In terms of ancestry, the Caucasian-associated cluster contained more than 65% of the roughly 400 genotyped donors.

With 60 Vbeta and 13 Jbeta primers, the PCR was carried out. Libraries were prepared by immunoSEQ multiplex PCR; TCRdb keeps only in-frame clonotypes and omits some of them. Of 160,000 or so clones detected, about 77% appear once; the ten largest clones hold 0.95% to 1.5%. From germline, CDR1 is SEHNR and CDR2 FQNEAQ (reference sequence). The CDR3 consists of 15 residues. J lost 1 base, V lost 4 bases, and 6 bases had no gene match. J is TRBJ1-1 and V is TRBV7-9; 7 bases are shared with TRBD1. The sequence derives from a woman between 45 and 65 years old in good health and CMV-seronegative. Input material: PBMCs. The CDR3 nucleotides are TGTGCCAGCAGCTCAAGACAGGGTGGGAACACTGAAGCTTTCTTT. It is translated as CASSSRQGGNTEAFF.